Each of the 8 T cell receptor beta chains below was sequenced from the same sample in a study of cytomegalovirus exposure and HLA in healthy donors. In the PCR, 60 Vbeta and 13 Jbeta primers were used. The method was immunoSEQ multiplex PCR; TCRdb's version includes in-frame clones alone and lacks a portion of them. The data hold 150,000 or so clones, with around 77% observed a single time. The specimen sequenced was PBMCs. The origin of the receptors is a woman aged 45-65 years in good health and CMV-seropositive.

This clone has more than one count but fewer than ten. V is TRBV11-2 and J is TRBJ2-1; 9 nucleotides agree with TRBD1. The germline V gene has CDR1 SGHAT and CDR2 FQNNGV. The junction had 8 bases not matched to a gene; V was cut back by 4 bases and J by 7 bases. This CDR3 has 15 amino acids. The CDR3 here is CASSSRTGVGNEQFF. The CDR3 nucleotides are TGTGCCAGCAGCTCAAGGACAGGGGTGGGAAATGAGCAGTTCTTC.

CDR3 protein: CAISETSPRIPDTQYF. In DNA, the CDR3 is TGTGCCATCAGCGAGACTAGCCCAAGGATCCCAGATACGCAGTATTTT. This chain links TRBV10-3 with TRBJ2-3; 7 bases fit TRBD2. Germline assignment: CDR1 ENHRY and CDR2 SYGVKD. V shed 6 bases and J 4 bases; nucleotides not matched to a gene: 13. This CDR3 has 16 amino acids.

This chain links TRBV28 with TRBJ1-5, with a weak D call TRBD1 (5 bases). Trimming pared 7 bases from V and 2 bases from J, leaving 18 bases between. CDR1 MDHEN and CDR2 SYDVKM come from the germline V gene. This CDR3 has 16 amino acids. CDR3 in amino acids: CASTDGGVGGNQPQHF. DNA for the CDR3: TGTGCCAGCACCGACGGAGGGGTCGGGGGCAATCAGCCCCAGCATTTT.

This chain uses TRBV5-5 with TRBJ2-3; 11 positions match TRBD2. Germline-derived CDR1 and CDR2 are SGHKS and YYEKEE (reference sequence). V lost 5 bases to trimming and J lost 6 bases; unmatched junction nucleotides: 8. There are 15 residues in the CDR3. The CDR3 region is CASSLTSGAADTQYF. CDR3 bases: TGTGCCAGCAGTTTGACTAGCGGGGCCGCGGATACGCAGTATTTT.

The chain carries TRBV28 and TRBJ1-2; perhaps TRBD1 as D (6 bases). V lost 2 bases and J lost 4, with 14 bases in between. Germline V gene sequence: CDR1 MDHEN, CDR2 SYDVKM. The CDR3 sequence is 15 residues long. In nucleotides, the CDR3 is TGTGCCAGCAGTTTAATACAGGGTGGAACCTATGGCTACACCTTC. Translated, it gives CASSLIQGGTYGYTF.

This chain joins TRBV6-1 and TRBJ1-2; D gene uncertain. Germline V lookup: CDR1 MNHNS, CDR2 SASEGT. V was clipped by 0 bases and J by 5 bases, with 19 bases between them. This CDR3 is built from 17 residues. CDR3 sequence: CASSEAGGLQIGYGYTF. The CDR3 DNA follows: TGTGCCAGCAGTGAAGCAGGCGGACTCCAAATAGGGTATGGCTACACCTTC.

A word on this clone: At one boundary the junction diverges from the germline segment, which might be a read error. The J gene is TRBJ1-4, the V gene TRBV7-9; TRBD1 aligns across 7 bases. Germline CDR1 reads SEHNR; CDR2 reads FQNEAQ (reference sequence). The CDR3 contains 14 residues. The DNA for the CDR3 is TGTTCCAGCAGTTCTACAGGGGATGGTGAAAAACTGTTTTTT. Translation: CSSSSTGDGEKLFF.

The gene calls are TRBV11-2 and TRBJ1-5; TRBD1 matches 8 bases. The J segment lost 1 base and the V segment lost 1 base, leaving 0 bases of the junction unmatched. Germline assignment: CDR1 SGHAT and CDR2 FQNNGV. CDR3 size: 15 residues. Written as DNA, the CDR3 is TGTGCCAGCAGCTTAGGGACAGGGAGCAATCAGCCCCAGCATTTT. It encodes CASSLGTGSNQPQHF.